One and the same sample provided the 16 T cell receptor beta chains below, sequenced in a study of T-cell memory formation after mild COVID-19. TCRdb re-called the 5' RACE reads through MiXCR, storing one row per CDR3 protein. Of over 45,000 distinct CDR3 sequences in the sample, 28% were seen once. Sample: PBMCs or a T cell subset sorted from them (not recorded which). These TCRs come from a man between 18 and 29 years old who had mild COVID-19 (a few samples of this study predate the infection). Cell type and time point are not known.

The table lists this clonotype with a few counts. V usage is TRBV9 and J usage is TRBJ2-7; D possibly corresponds to TRBD1 (8 bases). Trimming shortened V by 1 base and J by 1 base, and 12 bases separated the two germline ends. The CDR3 has 15 residues. In germline, CDR1 is SGDLS, CDR2 YYNGEE. The CDR3 sequence: CASSVLQGGSYEQYV. In DNA form, the CDR3 reads TGTGCCAGCAGCGTACTACAGGGGGGGTCCTACGAGCAGTACGTC.

This clonotype turned up a few times. The rearrangement uses TRBV4-3 and TRBJ2-7, with a tentative D call TRBD1 (5 bases). The V end lost 2 bases, the J end lost 6 bases, and 8 bases lay between the germline ends. CDR1 and CDR2 (germline): LGHNA, YSLEER. This CDR3 comprises 12 residues. The CDR3 reads CASSQSGREQYF. CDR3 nucleotide sequence: TGCGCCAGCAGCCAATCAGGGCGCGAGCAGTACTTC.

V gene TRBV7-6 combines with J gene TRBJ1-1; 9 bases are shared with TRBD1. Germline lookup yields CDR1 SGHVS and CDR2 FNYEAQ. Losses at the gene ends were 4 bases for V and 1 base for J; bases not matched to a gene: 7. The CDR3 runs 16 residues. The CDR3 here is CASSSSLQGANTEAFF. CDR3 nucleotides: TGTGCCAGCAGCTCAAGCCTACAGGGGGCGAACACTGAAGCTTTCTTT. Together with reference TRBV7-6 and TRBJ1-1, the CDR3 gives the full variable domain: GAGVSQSPRYKVTKRGQDVALRCDPISGHVSLYWYRQALGQGPEFLTYFNYEAQQDKSGLPNDRFSAERPEGSISTLTIQRTEQRDSAMYRCASSSSLQGANTEAFFGQGTRLTVV.

The V gene is TRBV7-2, the J gene TRBJ1-5; D not certain. CDR3 size: 16 residues. Trimming removed 0 bases at V and 6 bases at J, with 15 bases between. Germline V gene lookup returns CDR1 SGHTA and CDR2 FQGNSA. The CDR3 DNA is TGTGCCAGCAGCTTAGCCGTAGGGATAAGACCTCAGCCCCAGCATTTT. This sequence encodes CASSLAVGIRPQPQHF.

There are a few counts of this clonotype. The genes are TRBV7-9 and TRBJ2-7, with a weak D call TRBD2 (6 bases). The CDR3 is made up of 15 amino acids. V lost 0 bases and J 3 bases, leaving 12 bases between the germline ends. In germline, CDR1 is SEHNR, CDR2 FQNEAQ (reference sequence). The CDR3: CASSLARGSLYEQYV. In DNA form, the CDR3 reads TGTGCCAGCAGCTTAGCGCGGGGATCTCTCTACGAGCAGTACGTC.

The rearrangement uses TRBV4-1 and TRBJ2-1; 9 bases fit TRBD2. CDR3 size: 15 residues. J lost 9 bases, V lost 1 base, and 7 bases had no gene match. CDR1 and CDR2 (germline): MGHRA, YSYEKL. CDR3: CASSQVIAGEGEQFF. In DNA form, the CDR3 reads TGCGCCAGCAGCCAAGTTATAGCGGGGGAAGGTGAGCAGTTCTTC.

In this sample, this clonotype turned up a few times. This chain joins TRBV4-3 and TRBJ1-1; TRBD1 aligns across 9 bases. V shed 1 base and J 0 bases; nucleotides not matched to a gene: 15. The CDR3 spans 20 residues. Per germline, CDR1 LGHNA and CDR2 YSLEER. CDR3 sequence reads: CASSQGTGAYVRGMNTEAFF. CDR3 DNA sequence: TGCGCCAGCAGCCAAGGGACAGGGGCATACGTTAGGGGAATGAACACTGAAGCTTTCTTT.

CDR3 coding DNA: TGTGCCAGCAGCTTAATCACTAGCGGGGGGCCCGATGAGCAGTTCTTC. It encodes CASSLITSGGPDEQFF. The rearrangement links TRBV7-8 to TRBJ2-1, with TRBD2 matching over 12 bases. The CDR3 extends over 16 amino acids. CDR1 is SGHVS and CDR2 is FQNEAQ in the germline V gene. V was pared by 2 bases and J by 8 bases, with 7 bases of the junction left unmatched.

A few counts support this clonotype. The rearrangement joins TRBV7-6 to TRBJ2-7; D is perhaps TRBD2 (6 bases). This CDR3 comprises 14 residues. Trimming took off 4 bases at V and 0 bases at J, with 10 bases between the two ends. Germline V lookup: CDR1 SGHVS, CDR2 FNYEAQ. CDR3 sequence (DNA): TGTGCCAGCAGCTCAAGCGGGTCCTCCTACGAGCAGTACTTC. It is translated as CASSSSGSSYEQYF.

This clonotype was observed a handful of times. The genes are TRBV10-1 and TRBJ2-4; D not certain. The CDR3 totals 15 residues. Trimming stripped 9 bases from V and 0 bases from J, with 15 bases between. Germline V gene data show CDR1 as WNHNN and CDR2 as SYGVQD (reference sequence). CDR3 nucleotide sequence: TGCGCCAGATTCCGGGCACAGCTAGCCAAAAACATTCAGTACTTC. As protein: CARFRAQLAKNIQYF.

V gene TRBV4-1 combines with J gene TRBJ2-1; 8 bases line up with TRBD1. V trimming: 2 bases; J trimming: 3 bases; junction bases outside the gene matches: 12. CDR3 length: 18 residues. Germline assignment: CDR1 MGHRA and CDR2 YSYEKL. The CDR3 loop is CASSQTGTGDLSYNEQFF. In DNA, the CDR3 is TGCGCCAGCAGCCAAACCGGGACAGGAGATTTAAGCTACAATGAGCAGTTCTTC.

This chain links TRBV29-1 with TRBJ2-2; possibly TRBD1 for D (6 bases). Looked up from germline, CDR1 is SQVTM and CDR2 is ANQGSEA. Between the trimmed V and J ends, which lost 6 bases and 0 bases, there was a span of 8 bases. The CDR3 runs to 13 residues. The CDR3 bases are TGCAGCGTAAGACAGGCGAACACCGGGGAGCTGTTTTTT. Translation: CSVRQANTGELFF.

The chain recombines TRBV10-3 with TRBJ2-5; 9 positions match TRBD1. Germline CDR1 and CDR2: ENHRY and SYGVKD. J lost 0 bases, V lost 5 bases, and 7 bases had no gene match. The CDR3 has 16 residues. The CDR3 here is CAISWTGDTYQETQYF. The CDR3 DNA reads TGTGCCATCAGTTGGACAGGGGATACGTACCAAGAGACCCAGTACTTC.

Points on this clonotype: Likely a read error: the CDR3 ends without its conserved phenylalanine or tryptophan. It is unclear where the CDR3 begins or ends on the DNA, so no DNA is shown, and the CDR3 is as TCRdb lists it. The V gene is TRBV5-4, the J gene TRBJ1-2. A total of 12 residues make up the CDR3, ends included. The germline V gene has CDR1 SGHNT and CDR2 YYREEE (reference sequence). The CDR3 is CASSFSEGPLYV.

This clonotype was counted only a few times. J is TRBJ2-5 and V is TRBV6-5; 7 bases agree with TRBD2. Germline CDR1 MNHEY, CDR2 SVGAGI. J gave up 5 bases and V 6 bases, and 9 bases lay outside the gene matches. This CDR3 spans 14 amino acids. For the CDR3, the DNA is TGTGCCAGCAGGTTGGGGGGGTCGGGGGAGACCCAGTACTTC. Residues: CASRLGGSGETQYF.

J is TRBJ2-1 and V is TRBV4-1; D is possibly TRBD2 (5 bases). CDR1 and CDR2 from the germline V gene are MGHRA and YSYEKL. V was cut by 0 bases and J by 8 bases, with 11 bases left in between. This CDR3 comprises 14 residues. The CDR3 protein is CASSQESSTDEQFF. DNA of the CDR3: TGCGCCAGCAGCCAAGAATCTAGCACCGATGAGCAGTTCTTC.